The next 24 T cell receptor beta chains were all read from a single sample in a study of shared clonotypes between healthy human individuals (dated by TCRdb to the early 2020s). Receptors were amplified or captured by the immunoSEQ multiplex PCR assay. TCRdb holds this immuneACCESS table with in-frame rearrangements only. Some clones are missing; in checked studies, unresolved V genes explain under half, and the rest has no known cause. This sample comprises millions of clones, roughly 96% of them detected only once. The top ten clonotypes cover 0.1% to 0.15% of the sample. The sample consisted of naive CD4+ T cells sorted from blood. The cell subset or site label here, explained by the study, means: CD45RA+ positively selected. These receptors came from a man younger than 35 in good health.

CDR3 DNA sequence: TGCAGCGTTGATACGTACCAAGAGACCCAGTACTTC. It translates to CSVDTYQETQYF. The chain recombines TRBV29-1 with TRBJ2-5; no clear D. This CDR3 spans 12 amino acids. V was cut by 3 bases and J by 0 bases, with 5 bases left in between. Germline values: CDR1 SQVTM, CDR2 ANQGSEA.

V gene TRBV5-1 combines with J gene TRBJ2-5, with 10 bases that match TRBD2. After removal of 7 bases from V and 4 bases from J, the junction contained 10 bases not matched to a gene. Germline values: CDR1 SGHRS, CDR2 YFSETQ. The CDR3 totals 15 residues. The CDR3: CASREGAGGPETQYF. DNA of the CDR3: TGCGCCAGCCGCGAGGGAGCGGGGGGGCCAGAGACCCAGTACTTC. The variable domain in full, completed from reference TRBV5-1 and TRBJ2-5, reads KAGVTQTPRYLIKTRGQQVTLSCSPISGHRSVSWYQQTPGQGLQFLFEYFSETQRNKGNFPGRFSGRQFSNSRSEMNVSTLELGDSALYLCASREGAGGPETQYFGPGTRLLVL.

Concerning this clone itself: Its ends do not fully match the called genes, so a read error is possible. The rearrangement uses TRBV5-5 and TRBJ1-4; D is undetermined. The germline V gene has CDR1 SGHKS and CDR2 YYEKEE (reference sequence). This CDR3 is 14 amino acids long. CDR3 sequence: CASSPEQSNEKLVF. Written as DNA, the CDR3 is TGTGCCAGCAGCCCCGAGCAGAGTAATGAAAAACTGGTTTTT. Complete variable domain (other parts from reference TRBV5-5 and TRBJ1-4): DAGVTQSPTHLIKTRGQQVTLRCSPISGHKSVSWYQQVLGQGPQFIFQYYEKEERGRGNFPDRFSARQFPNYSSELNVNALLLGDSALYLCASSPEQSNEKLVFGSGTQLSVL.

The V call is TRBV7-3, the J call TRBJ1-6; D unclear. The CDR3 covers 19 residues. The V end lost 6 bases, the J end lost 0 bases, and 21 bases lay between the germline ends. In germline, CDR1 is SGHTA, CDR2 FQGTGA. The CDR3 DNA follows: TGTGCCAGCAGACACGCCACAGTCAGACCGAGCTCCTATAATTCACCCCTCCACTTT. Translating gives CASRHATVRPSSYNSPLHF. The full variable domain, rest sourced from reference TRBV7-3 and TRBJ1-6, is GAGVSQTPSNKVTEKGKYVELRCDPISGHTALYWYRQSLGQGPEFLIYFQGTGAADDSGLPNDRFFAVRPEGSVSTLKIQRTERGDSAVYLCASRHATVRPSSYNSPLHFGNGTRLTVT.

The chain has TRBV5-6 and TRBJ1-4; unclear D gene. The germline V gene has CDR1 SGHDT and CDR2 YYEEEE. With 1 base removed from V and 7 bases from J, the gap between germline ends came to 11 bases. The CDR3 extends over 14 amino acids. CDR3 DNA: TGTGCCAGCAGCTTGTTACGGGGTAGTGAAAAACTGTTTTTT. It codes for CASSLLRGSEKLFF.

The chain is built from TRBV7-9 and TRBJ1-6; D remains ambiguous. Germline V lookup: CDR1 SEHNR, CDR2 FQNEAQ (reference sequence). The germline V and J ends were trimmed by 4 bases and 6 bases, with 7 bases remaining between them. This CDR3 has 13 residues. The CDR3 nucleotides are TGTGCCAGCAGCTCAGGTGGTAATTCACCCCTCCACTTT. This translates into CASSSGGNSPLHF.

With regard to this clone: The sample has other DNA sequences that encode this CDR3 too. The gene calls are TRBV11-2 and TRBJ2-5; D is unresolved. CDR1 is SGHAT and CDR2 is FQNNGV in the germline V gene. The CDR3 totals 15 residues. Trimming left V 0 bases short and J 1 base short, with 9 bases between. The CDR3 DNA is TGTGCCAGCAGCTTAGATGGACGGGTCCAAGAGACCCAGTACTTC. Amino acid sequence: CASSLDGRVQETQYF. The full variable domain, with the rest looked up from reference TRBV11-2 and TRBJ2-5, is EAGVAQSPRYKIIEKRQSVAFWCNPISGHATLYWYQQILGQGPKLLIQFQNNGVVDDSQLPKDRFSAERLKGVDSTLKIQPAKLEDSAVYLCASSLDGRVQETQYFGPGTRLLVL.

V and J are TRBV4-3 and TRBJ1-4; maybe TRBD1 (5 bases). The CDR3 extends over 14 amino acids. Deletions cut 0 bases from V and 5 bases from J, with 7 bases between. Germline assignment: CDR1 LGHNA and CDR2 YSLEER. CDR3 region: CASSQDQGNEKLFF. Written as DNA, the CDR3 is TGCGCCAGCAGCCAAGATCAGGGAAATGAAAAACTGTTTTTT.

J is TRBJ1-2 and V is TRBV4-3; D is undetermined. The germline CDR1 and CDR2 sequences are LGHNA and YSLEER. V lost 0 bases, J lost 4 bases, and 12 bases lay in between. The CDR3 totals 15 residues. As DNA, the CDR3 is TGCGCCAGCAGCCAAGATCGAGGCAACCCCTATGGCTACACCTTC. This gives the protein CASSQDRGNPYGYTF.

This sequence joins TRBV7-2 and TRBJ2-5; TRBD2 is a possible D gene (6 bases). Trimming shortened V by 4 bases and J by 9 bases, and 9 bases separated the two germline ends. There are 11 residues in the CDR3. Germline-derived CDR1 and CDR2 are SGHTA and FQGNSA. The CDR3 region has the DNA TGTGCCAGCAGCTCTGGGGGGTCCCAGTACTTC. Protein sequence: CASSSGGSQYF.

The chain is built from TRBV5-1 and TRBJ1-6; the D is unclear. V was cut by 7 bases and J by 7 bases, with 9 bases left in between. There are 12 residues in the CDR3. Germline CDR1 SGHRS, CDR2 YFSETQ. CDR3 sequence (DNA): TGCGCCAGCCACAGTGGGAATTCACCCCTCCACTTT. Residues: CASHSGNSPLHF. Combining the CDR3 with reference TRBV5-1 and TRBJ1-6 gives the whole variable domain KAGVTQTPRYLIKTRGQQVTLSCSPISGHRSVSWYQQTPGQGLQFLFEYFSETQRNKGNFPGRFSGRQFSNSRSEMNVSTLELGDSALYLCASHSGNSPLHFGNGTRLTVT.

The chain has TRBV7-2 and TRBJ2-3; 8 bases match TRBD2. The CDR3 covers 16 residues. Losses at the gene ends were 3 bases for V and 3 bases for J; bases not matched to a gene: 8. Germline assignment: CDR1 SGHTA and CDR2 FQGNSA. The CDR3 loop is CASSFSGERRTDTQYF. CDR3 nucleotides: TGTGCCAGCAGCTTTAGCGGGGAACGTCGAACAGATACGCAGTATTTT.

The chain recombines TRBV2 with TRBJ2-1; TRBD2 agrees at 9 bases. V was clipped by 7 bases and J by 1 base; unmatched bases: 5. Germline CDR1 SNHLY, CDR2 FYNNEI. The CDR3 spans 15 residues. DNA for the CDR3: TGTGCCAGCACTACCAGCGGGAGGTCCTACAATGAGCAGTTCTTC. Protein product: CASTTSGRSYNEQFF.

This chain connects TRBV5-6 to TRBJ1-2; D is uncertain. Germline V gene lookup returns CDR1 SGHDT and CDR2 YYEEEE. Trimming stripped 4 bases from V and 4 bases from J, with 14 bases between. This CDR3 contains 14 residues. The CDR3 DNA follows: TGTGCCAGCAGCCGATTAGACATGGGCTATGGCTACACCTTC. The encoded protein is CASSRLDMGYGYTF.

This clone came up once. V usage is TRBV28 and J usage is TRBJ1-1, with D tentatively TRBD1 (6 bases). Looked up from germline, CDR1 is MDHEN and CDR2 is SYDVKM. The CDR3 is 13 amino acids. Trimming removed 6 bases at V and 0 bases at J, with 8 bases between. The chain's CDR3 is CASRGHLNTEAFF. The CDR3, as DNA: TGTGCCAGCAGGGGACATCTGAACACTGAAGCTTTCTTT.

The rearrangement links TRBV30 to TRBJ1-1, with D maybe TRBD1 (5 bases). Looked up from germline, CDR1 is GTSNPN and CDR2 is SVGIG (reference sequence). CDR3 length equals 14 residues. V lost 4 bases and J lost 5, with 17 bases in between. CDR3 nucleotide sequence: TGTGCCTGGAAGGCATCAGGGCGGCGGACTGAAGCTTTCTTT. This encodes CAWKASGRRTEAFF. Full variable domain (rest looked up from reference TRBV30 and TRBJ1-1): SQTIHQWPATLVQPVGSPLSLECTVEGTSNPNLYWYRQAAGRGLQLLFYSVGIGQISSEVPQNLSASRPQDRQFILSSKKLLLSDSGFYLCAWKASGRRTEAFFGQGTRLTVV.

The gene calls are TRBV19 and TRBJ2-2, with D tentatively TRBD2 (5 bases). The V end was cut by 3 bases, the J end by 4 bases, with 9 bases between. This CDR3 is built from 14 residues. The germline CDR1 and CDR2 sequences are LNHDA and SQIVND (reference sequence). CDR3 region: CASSIDYSTGELFF. CDR3 in DNA: TGTGCCAGTAGTATCGACTATTCCACCGGGGAGCTGTTTTTT.

The chain employs TRBV6-1 and TRBJ1-1, with 9 bases identical to TRBD1. Per germline, CDR1 MNHNS and CDR2 SASEGT. This CDR3 contains 13 residues. V was pared by 7 bases and J by 9 bases, with 9 bases of the junction left unmatched. As DNA, the CDR3 is TGTGCCAGCAAGAATTCCGGACAGGGGCAAGCTTTCTTT. Amino acids: CASKNSGQGQAFF.

V usage is TRBV28 and J usage is TRBJ1-1, with 8 positions matching TRBD1. The CDR3 consists of 14 residues. Germline V lookup: CDR1 MDHEN, CDR2 SYDVKM. V trimming: 2 bases; J trimming: 2 bases; junction bases outside the gene matches: 1. CDR3 bases: TGTGCCAGCAGTTTAGCAGGGGGCAACACTGAAGCTTTCTTT. Its protein product is CASSLAGGNTEAFF.

V usage is TRBV30 and J usage is TRBJ1-6, with 7 positions matching TRBD1. Germline trimming cut 2 bases from V and 9 bases from J; bases unmatched to any gene: 10. The V gene's germline CDR1 is GTSNPN and CDR2 SVGIG (reference sequence). The CDR3 contains 15 residues. CDR3 protein: CAWSPSTGLGSPLHF. CDR3 sequence (DNA): TGTGCCTGGAGTCCGTCGACAGGGCTGGGTTCACCCCTCCACTTT.

V is TRBV18 and J is TRBJ2-7; D tentatively reads TRBD1 or TRBD2 (5 bases each). Germline V gene sequence: CDR1 KGHSH, CDR2 LQKENI. The CDR3 spans 14 residues. With 6 bases removed from V and 0 bases from J, the gap between germline ends came to 12 bases. The CDR3 sequence: CASSTGTNSYEQYF. The CDR3 bases are TGTGCCAGCTCCACCGGGACGAACTCCTACGAGCAGTACTTC.

The chain joins TRBV10-1 to TRBJ2-2, with 7 positions matching TRBD2. The V segment lost 2 bases and the J segment 4 bases; nucleotides outside the gene matches: 4. This CDR3 is 15 amino acids long. Germline values: CDR1 WNHNN, CDR2 SYGVQD (reference sequence). CDR3 loop: CASSELAESTGELFF. CDR3 sequence (DNA): TGCGCCAGCAGTGAGCTAGCGGAGAGCACCGGGGAGCTGTTTTTT.

This chain joins TRBV11-2 and TRBJ1-2, with 7 bases identical to TRBD1. The CDR3 runs to 14 residues. The J segment lost 5 bases and the V segment lost 4 bases, leaving 7 bases of the junction unmatched. Looked up from germline, CDR1 is SGHAT and CDR2 is FQNNGV. This chain's CDR3 is CASSSHRGGYGYTF. The DNA for the CDR3 is TGTGCCAGCAGCTCCCACAGGGGAGGATATGGCTACACCTTC.

The V and J genes are TRBV14 and TRBJ1-2; D gene unclear. Germline V gene sequence: CDR1 SGHDN, CDR2 FVKESK. V gave up 4 bases and J gave up 1 base, with 10 bases separating them. The CDR3 totals 14 residues. The CDR3 region is CASSRGWDNYGYTF. CDR3 DNA: TGTGCCAGCAGCCGAGGGTGGGATAACTATGGCTACACCTTC.